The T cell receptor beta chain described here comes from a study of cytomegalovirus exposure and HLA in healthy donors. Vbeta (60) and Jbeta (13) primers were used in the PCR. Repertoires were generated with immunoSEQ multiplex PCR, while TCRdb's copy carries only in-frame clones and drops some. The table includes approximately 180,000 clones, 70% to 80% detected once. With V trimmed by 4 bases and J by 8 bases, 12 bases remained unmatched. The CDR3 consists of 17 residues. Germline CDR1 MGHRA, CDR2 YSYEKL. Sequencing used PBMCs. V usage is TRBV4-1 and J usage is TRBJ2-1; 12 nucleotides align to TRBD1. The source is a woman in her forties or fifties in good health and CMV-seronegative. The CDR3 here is CASSLRWGQGAVDEQFF. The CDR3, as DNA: TGCGCCAGCAGCCTCCGGTGGGGACAGGGGGCTGTAGATGAGCAGTTCTTC.